The 8 T cell receptor beta chains listed next were all sequenced from one sample in a study of Ad26.COV2.S vaccination and SARS-CoV-2 variants. Using immunoSEQ multiplex PCR, the repertoire was profiled, and TCRdb retains in-frame clones only, with some absent. In the table there are 410,000 or so clones, roughly 90% of which are singletons. As to treatment: around 19 received Ad26.COV2.S at low or high dose, single or two shots; roughly five received placebo; per-sample allocation not given. Material that was analyzed had been drawn on day 63 after the first vaccine or placebo injection. The sequenced sample was peripheral blood, obtained in a trial of Ad26.COV2.S vaccine versus placebo. Every receptor here comes from a person between 18 and 65 years old who received the Ad26.COV2.S COVID-19 vaccine or a placebo.

The V call is TRBV18, the J call TRBJ1-5; 9 bases line up with TRBD1. V lost 4 bases and J lost 7; bases outside the gene matches: 8. CDR3 size: 15 residues. From germline, CDR1 is KGHSH and CDR2 LQKENI. The CDR3 DNA reads as TGTGCCAGCTCACGGGACAGGGATCTCGACCAGCCCCAGCATTTT. Its protein is CASSRDRDLDQPQHF.

This rearrangement joins TRBV19 to TRBJ2-1; 10 bases align to TRBD2. V lost 2 bases and J lost 6; bases outside the gene matches: 4. Per the germline V gene, CDR1 is LNHDA and CDR2 is SQIVND (reference sequence). The CDR3 totals 15 residues. The CDR3 is CASSITSGKINEQFF. CDR3 in DNA: TGTGCCAGTAGTATAACTAGCGGGAAAATCAATGAGCAGTTCTTC.

The chain employs TRBV29-1 and TRBJ2-7; D might be TRBD1 or TRBD2, each matching 5 bases. V lost 6 bases and J 3 bases, leaving 15 bases between the germline ends. CDR1 is SQVTM and CDR2 is ANQGSEA in the germline V gene. The CDR3 has 13 residues. The CDR3 is CSVPGRGHYEQYF. CDR3 sequence (DNA): TGCAGCGTGCCGGGACGGGGCCACTACGAGCAGTACTTC.

This chain connects TRBV9 to TRBJ1-3; 8 bases agree with TRBD1. Trimming cost V 2 bases and J 1 base; bases outside gene matches: 2. This CDR3 is 15 amino acids long. Germline lookup yields CDR1 SGDLS and CDR2 YYNGEE. CDR3 DNA: TGTGCCAGCAGCGTGCGGACAGGGTCTGGAAACACCATATATTTT. This sequence encodes CASSVRTGSGNTIYF. Together with reference TRBV9 and TRBJ1-3, the CDR3 gives the full variable domain: DSGVTQTPKHLITATGQRVTLRCSPRSGDLSVYWYQQSLDQGLQFLIQYYNGEERAKGNILERFSAQQFPDLHSELNLSSLELGDSALYFCASSVRTGSGNTIYFGEGSWLTVV.

The chain is built from TRBV5-4 and TRBJ2-7, with TRBD1 matching over 7 bases. CDR1 is SGHNT, CDR2 YYREEE, per germline (reference sequence). The CDR3 consists of 15 residues. V dropped 3 bases and J dropped 1; count of bases not matched to a gene: 7. The CDR3 nucleotides read TGTGCCAGCAGCTCGACAGGGCTCGTTTCCTACGAGCAGTACTTC. It is translated as CASSSTGLVSYEQYF.

This clone occurred a few times. The CDR3 DNA reads as TGCGCCAGCAGTCCTCCGAACACCGGGGAGCTGTTTTTT. This encodes CASSPPNTGELFF. V usage is TRBV4-3 and J usage is TRBJ2-2; D is ambiguous. Germline CDR1 and CDR2: LGHNA and YSLEER. V shed 6 bases and J shed 0 bases, with 5 bases lying between them. The CDR3 consists of 13 residues.

The CDR3 bases are TGCGCCAGCAGGTATGGGAGCACAGATACGCAGTATTTT. Residues: CASRYGSTDTQYF. J is TRBJ2-3 and V is TRBV10-1; D not resolved. Deletions cut 6 bases from V and 0 bases from J, with 7 bases between. This CDR3 contains 13 residues. Germline CDR1 and CDR2: WNHNN and SYGVQD (reference sequence).

V gene TRBV5-1 combines with J gene TRBJ2-7, with 9 bases identical to TRBD1. In germline, CDR1 is SGHRS, CDR2 YFSETQ. Trimming took 5 bases from V and 3 from J; bases not matched to a gene: 9. This CDR3 has 15 residues. Here the CDR3 DNA reads TGCGCCAGCAGTACCGGGACAGGGCAACTCTACGAGCAGTACTTC. It specifies CASSTGTGQLYEQYF.